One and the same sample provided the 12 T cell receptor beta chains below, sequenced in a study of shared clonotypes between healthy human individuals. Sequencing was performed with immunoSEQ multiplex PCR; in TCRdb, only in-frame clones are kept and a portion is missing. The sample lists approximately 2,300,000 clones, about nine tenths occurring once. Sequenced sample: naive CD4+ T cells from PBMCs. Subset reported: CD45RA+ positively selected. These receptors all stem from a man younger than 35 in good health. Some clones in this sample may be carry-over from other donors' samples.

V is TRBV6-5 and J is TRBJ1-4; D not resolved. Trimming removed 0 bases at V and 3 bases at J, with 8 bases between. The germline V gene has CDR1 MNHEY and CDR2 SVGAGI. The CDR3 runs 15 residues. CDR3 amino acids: CASSYSATPNEKLFF. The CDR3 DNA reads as TGTGCCAGCAGTTACTCTGCGACTCCTAATGAAAAACTGTTTTTT.

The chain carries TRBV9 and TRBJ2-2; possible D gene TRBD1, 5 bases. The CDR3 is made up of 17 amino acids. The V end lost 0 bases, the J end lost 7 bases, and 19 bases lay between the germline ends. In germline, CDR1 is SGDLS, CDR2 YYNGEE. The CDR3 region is CASSVEYKGKRVGELFF. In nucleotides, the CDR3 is TGTGCCAGCAGCGTAGAGTATAAGGGGAAGCGAGTCGGGGAGCTGTTTTTT.

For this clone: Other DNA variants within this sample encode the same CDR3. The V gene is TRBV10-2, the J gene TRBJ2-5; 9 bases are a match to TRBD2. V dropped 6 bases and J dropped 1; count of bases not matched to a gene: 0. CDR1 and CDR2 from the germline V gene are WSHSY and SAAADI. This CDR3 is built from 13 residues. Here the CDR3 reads CASRTSGQETQYF. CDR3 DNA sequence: TGCGCCAGCAGGACTAGCGGCCAAGAGACCCAGTACTTC.

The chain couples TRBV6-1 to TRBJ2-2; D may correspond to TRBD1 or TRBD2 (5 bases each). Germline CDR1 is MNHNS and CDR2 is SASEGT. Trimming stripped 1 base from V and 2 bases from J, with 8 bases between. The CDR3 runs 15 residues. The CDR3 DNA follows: TGTGCCAGCAGTGAAGGGGGGTACAACACCGGGGAGCTGTTTTTT. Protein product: CASSEGGYNTGELFF.

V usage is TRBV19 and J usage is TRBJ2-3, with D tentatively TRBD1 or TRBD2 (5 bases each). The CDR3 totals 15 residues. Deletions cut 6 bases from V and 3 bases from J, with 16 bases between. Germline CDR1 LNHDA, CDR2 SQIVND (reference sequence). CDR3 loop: CASSERDGLTDTQYF. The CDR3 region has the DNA TGTGCCAGTAGCGAACGGGACGGGTTAACAGATACGCAGTATTTT.

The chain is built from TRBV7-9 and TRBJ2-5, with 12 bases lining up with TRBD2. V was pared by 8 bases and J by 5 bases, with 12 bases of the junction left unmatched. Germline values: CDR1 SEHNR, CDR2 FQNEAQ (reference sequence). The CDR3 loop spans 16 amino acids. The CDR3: CASGLAGRGAGETQYF. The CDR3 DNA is TGTGCCAGCGGACTAGCGGGACGAGGGGCGGGCGAGACCCAGTACTTC. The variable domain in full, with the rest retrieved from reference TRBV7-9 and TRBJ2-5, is DTGVSQNPRHKITKRGQNVTFRCDPISEHNRLYWYRQTLGQGPEFLTYFQNEAQLEKSRLLSDRFSAERPKGSFSTLEIQRTEQGDSAMYLCASGLAGRGAGETQYFGPGTRLLVL.

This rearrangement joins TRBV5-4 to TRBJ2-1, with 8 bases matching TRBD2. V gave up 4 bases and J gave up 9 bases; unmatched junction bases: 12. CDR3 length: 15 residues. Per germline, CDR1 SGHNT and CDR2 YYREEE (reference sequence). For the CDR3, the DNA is TGTGCCAGCAGCGATAAACGAGCGGGAGCGGGTGAGCAGTTCTTC. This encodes CASSDKRAGAGEQFF.

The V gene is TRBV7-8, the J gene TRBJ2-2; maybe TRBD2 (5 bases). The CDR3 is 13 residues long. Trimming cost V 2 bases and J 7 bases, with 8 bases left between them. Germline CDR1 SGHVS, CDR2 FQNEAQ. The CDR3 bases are TGTGCCAGCAGCTTACCACGGGGCGGGGAGCTGTTTTTT. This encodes CASSLPRGGELFF.

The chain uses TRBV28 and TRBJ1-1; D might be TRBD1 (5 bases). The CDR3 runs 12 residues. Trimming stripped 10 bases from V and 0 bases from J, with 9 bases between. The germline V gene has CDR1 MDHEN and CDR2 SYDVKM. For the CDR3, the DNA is TGTGCCATTCGGACACTGAACACTGAAGCTTTCTTT. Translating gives CAIRTLNTEAFF.

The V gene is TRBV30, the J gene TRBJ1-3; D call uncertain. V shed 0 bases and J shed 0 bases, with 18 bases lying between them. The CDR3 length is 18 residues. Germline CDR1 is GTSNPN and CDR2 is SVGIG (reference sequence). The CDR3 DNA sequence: TGTGCCTGGAGTGTATCACTTACGTATAGCCCCTCTGGAAACACCATATATTTT. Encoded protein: CAWSVSLTYSPSGNTIYF.

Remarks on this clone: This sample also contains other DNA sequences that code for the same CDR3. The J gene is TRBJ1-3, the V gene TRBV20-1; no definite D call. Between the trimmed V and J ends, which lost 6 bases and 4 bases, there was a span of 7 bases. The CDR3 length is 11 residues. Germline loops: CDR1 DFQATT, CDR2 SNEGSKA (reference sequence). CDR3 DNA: TGCAGTGCAAGGGTGGGAAACACCATATATTTT. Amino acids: CSARVGNTIYF.

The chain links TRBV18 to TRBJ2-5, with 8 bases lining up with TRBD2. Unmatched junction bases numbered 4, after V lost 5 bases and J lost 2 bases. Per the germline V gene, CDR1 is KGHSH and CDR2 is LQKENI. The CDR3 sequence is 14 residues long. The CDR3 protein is CASSAREGQETQYF. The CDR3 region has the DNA TGTGCCAGCTCAGCCCGGGAGGGACAAGAGACCCAGTACTTC. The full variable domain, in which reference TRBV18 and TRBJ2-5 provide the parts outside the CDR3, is NAGVMQNPRHLVRRRGQEARLRCSPMKGHSHVYWYRQLPEEGLKFMVYLQKENIIDESGMPKERFSAEFPKEGPSILRIQQVVRGDSAAYFCASSAREGQETQYFGPGTRLLVL.